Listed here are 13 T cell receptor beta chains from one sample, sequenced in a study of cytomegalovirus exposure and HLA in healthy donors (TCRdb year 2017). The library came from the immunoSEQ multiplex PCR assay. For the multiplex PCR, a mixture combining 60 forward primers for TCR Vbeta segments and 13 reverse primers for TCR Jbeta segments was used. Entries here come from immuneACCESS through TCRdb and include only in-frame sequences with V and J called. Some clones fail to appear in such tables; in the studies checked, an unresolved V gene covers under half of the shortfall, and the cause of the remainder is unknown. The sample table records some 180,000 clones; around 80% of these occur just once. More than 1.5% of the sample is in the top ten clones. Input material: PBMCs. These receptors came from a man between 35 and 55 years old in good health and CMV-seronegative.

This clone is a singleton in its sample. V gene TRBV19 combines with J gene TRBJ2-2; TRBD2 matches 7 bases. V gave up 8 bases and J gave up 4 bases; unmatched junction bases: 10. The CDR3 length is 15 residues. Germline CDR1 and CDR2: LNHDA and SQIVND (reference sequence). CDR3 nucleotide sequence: TGTGCCAGTTTCGAGGGAGGGTCGAGCACCGGGGAGCTGTTTTTT. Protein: CASFEGGSSTGELFF. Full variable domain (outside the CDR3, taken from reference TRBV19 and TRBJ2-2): DGGITQSPKYLFRKEGQNVTLSCEQNLNHDAMYWYRQDPGQGLRLIYYSQIVNDFQKGDIAEGYSVSREKKESFPLTVTSAQKNPTAFYLCASFEGGSSTGELFFGEGSRLTVL.

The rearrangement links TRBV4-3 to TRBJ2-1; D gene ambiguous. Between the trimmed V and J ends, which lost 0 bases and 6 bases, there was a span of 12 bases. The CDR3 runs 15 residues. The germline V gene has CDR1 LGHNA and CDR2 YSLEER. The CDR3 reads CASSQDLPVLNEQFF. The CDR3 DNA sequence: TGCGCCAGCAGCCAAGATTTGCCAGTCCTCAATGAGCAGTTCTTC.

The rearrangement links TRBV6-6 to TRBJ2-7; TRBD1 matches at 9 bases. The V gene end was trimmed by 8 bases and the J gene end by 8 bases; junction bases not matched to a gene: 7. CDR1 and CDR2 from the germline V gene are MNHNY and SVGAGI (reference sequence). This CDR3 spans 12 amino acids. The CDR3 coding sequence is TGTGCCAGCCGGGACAGGGTCTTACAGCAGTACTTC. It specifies CASRDRVLQQYF.

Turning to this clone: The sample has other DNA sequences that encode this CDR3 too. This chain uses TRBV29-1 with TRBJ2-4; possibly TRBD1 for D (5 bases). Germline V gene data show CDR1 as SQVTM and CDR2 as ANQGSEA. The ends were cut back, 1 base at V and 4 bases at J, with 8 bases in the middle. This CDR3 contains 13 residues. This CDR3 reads CSVEGQGKNIQYF. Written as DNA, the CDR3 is TGCAGCGTTGAAGGCCAGGGAAAAAACATTCAGTACTTC.

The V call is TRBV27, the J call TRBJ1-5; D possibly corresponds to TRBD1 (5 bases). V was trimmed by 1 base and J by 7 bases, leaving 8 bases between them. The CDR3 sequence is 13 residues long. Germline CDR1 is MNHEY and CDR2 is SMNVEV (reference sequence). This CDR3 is CASSLFWGQPQHF. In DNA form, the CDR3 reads TGTGCCAGCAGTTTATTCTGGGGCCAGCCCCAGCATTTT.

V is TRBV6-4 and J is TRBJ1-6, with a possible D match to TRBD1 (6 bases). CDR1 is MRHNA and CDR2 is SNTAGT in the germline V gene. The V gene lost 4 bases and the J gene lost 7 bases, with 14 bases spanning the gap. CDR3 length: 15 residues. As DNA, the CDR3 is TGTGCCAGCAGTGCGCAGGGGATCGGGAATTCACCCCTCCACTTT. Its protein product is CASSAQGIGNSPLHF.

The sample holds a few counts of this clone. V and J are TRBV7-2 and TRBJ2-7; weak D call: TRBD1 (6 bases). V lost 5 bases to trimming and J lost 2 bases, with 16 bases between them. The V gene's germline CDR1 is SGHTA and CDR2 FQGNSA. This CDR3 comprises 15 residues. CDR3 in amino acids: CASSPTPGDAYEQYF. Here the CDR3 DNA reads TGTGCCAGCAGCCCAACTCCAGGGGATGCCTACGAGCAGTACTTC.

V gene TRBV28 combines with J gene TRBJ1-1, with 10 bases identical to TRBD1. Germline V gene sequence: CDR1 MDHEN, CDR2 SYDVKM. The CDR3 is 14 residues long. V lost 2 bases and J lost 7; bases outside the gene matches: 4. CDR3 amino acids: CASSLIGTGDEAFF. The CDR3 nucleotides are TGTGCCAGCAGTTTAATTGGGACAGGGGATGAAGCTTTCTTT.

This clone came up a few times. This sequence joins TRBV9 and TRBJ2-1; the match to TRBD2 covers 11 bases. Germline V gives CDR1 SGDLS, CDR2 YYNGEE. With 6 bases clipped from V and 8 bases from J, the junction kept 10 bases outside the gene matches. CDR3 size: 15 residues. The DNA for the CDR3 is TGTGCCAGCAATCCTAGCGGGGGGACTTGGGATGAGCAGTTCTTC. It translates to CASNPSGGTWDEQFF.

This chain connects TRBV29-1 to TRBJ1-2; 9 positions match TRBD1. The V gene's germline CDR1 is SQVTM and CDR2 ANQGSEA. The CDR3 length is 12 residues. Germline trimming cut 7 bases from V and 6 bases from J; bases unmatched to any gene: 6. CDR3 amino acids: CSATGTGNGYTF. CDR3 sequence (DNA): TGCAGCGCTACAGGGACAGGGAATGGCTACACCTTC.

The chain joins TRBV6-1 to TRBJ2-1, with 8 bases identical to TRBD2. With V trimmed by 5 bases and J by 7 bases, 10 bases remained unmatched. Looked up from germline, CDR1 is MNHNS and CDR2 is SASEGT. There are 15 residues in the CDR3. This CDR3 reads CASSKSGSQRNEQFF. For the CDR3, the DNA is TGTGCCAGCAGTAAAAGCGGGAGCCAGCGAAATGAGCAGTTCTTC.

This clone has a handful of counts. CDR3 sequence: CASRTSGTTGELFF. CDR3 sequence (DNA): TGTGCCAGCCGGACTAGCGGGACCACCGGGGAGCTGTTTTTT. The genes are TRBV9 and TRBJ2-2; 12 nucleotides match TRBD2. The CDR3 has 14 residues. Looked up from germline, CDR1 is SGDLS and CDR2 is YYNGEE. With V trimmed by 7 bases and J by 4 bases, 2 bases remained unmatched.

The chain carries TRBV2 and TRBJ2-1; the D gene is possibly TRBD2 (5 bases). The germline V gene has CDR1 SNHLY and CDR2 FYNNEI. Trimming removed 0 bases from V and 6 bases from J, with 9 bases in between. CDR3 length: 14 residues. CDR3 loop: CASSEAGGPNEQFF. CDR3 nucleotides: TGTGCCAGCAGTGAAGCCGGCGGGCCCAATGAGCAGTTCTTC.